These 8 T cell receptor beta chains share one sample of origin, sequenced in a study of T cells in Graves' hyperthyroidism and ophthalmopathy. Authors of the study amplified TCR beta CDR3 regions from RNA transcripts. HTBI primers were the set used in a first-round RT-PCR of the TCR CDR3. TCRdb ran MiXCR on the multiplex PCR reads and lists one entry per CDR3 protein. The data contain 550,000 to 850,000 distinct CDR3 sequences, 15% to 20% of them singletons. Input material: blood. The origin of the receptors is a woman aged 45 to 65 with Graves' hyperthyroidism that later progressed to Graves' ophthalmopathy.

This clonotype was observed a few times. The genes are TRBV5-1 and TRBJ2-1; 9 bases are shared with TRBD1. V shed 9 bases and J 1 base; nucleotides not matched to a gene: 8. This CDR3 is 15 amino acids long. Germline CDR1 is SGHRS and CDR2 is YFSETQ. The CDR3 protein is CATKPGTGSYNEQFF. The CDR3 coding sequence is TGCGCCACCAAACCCGGGACAGGGTCCTACAATGAGCAGTTCTTC.

This clonotype was counted at least ten times. The V call is TRBV11-2, the J call TRBJ2-1; TRBD2 matches at 8 bases. Per germline, CDR1 SGHAT and CDR2 FQNNGV. With V trimmed by 5 bases and J by 4 bases, 7 bases remained unmatched. The CDR3 contains 15 residues. The DNA for the CDR3 is TGTGCCAGCAGCCCGCGGGGCGGGGGGTACAATGAGCAGTTCTTC. Its translation is CASSPRGGGYNEQFF.

The sample holds a few counts of this clonotype. The genes are TRBV9 and TRBJ2-7, with TRBD1 matching over 10 bases. The germline V gene encodes CDR1 SGDLS and CDR2 YYNGEE. V gave up 1 base and J gave up 6 bases; unmatched junction bases: 7. This CDR3 is built from 15 residues. This chain's CDR3 is CASSVSGTGESEQYF. The CDR3 DNA reads as TGTGCCAGCAGCGTAAGCGGGACAGGGGAGTCCGAGCAGTACTTC. Full variable domain (rest looked up from reference TRBV9 and TRBJ2-7): DSGVTQTPKHLITATGQRVTLRCSPRSGDLSVYWYQQSLDQGLQFLIQYYNGEERAKGNILERFSAQQFPDLHSELNLSSLELGDSALYFCASSVSGTGESEQYFGPGTRLTVT.

This clonotype was seen many times. This rearrangement joins TRBV6-1 to TRBJ1-5; no clear D gene. V shed 2 bases and J shed 0 bases, with 8 bases lying between them. The CDR3 runs 15 residues. Germline CDR1 is MNHNS and CDR2 is SASEGT. In DNA, the CDR3 is TGTGCCAGCAGTGAAAGGCAGTATAGCAATCAGCCCCAGCATTTT. This gives the protein CASSERQYSNQPQHF.

A remark on this clonotype: The germline gene is not matched at one end of the junction; a read error may be the cause. The chain has TRBV12-3 or TRBV12-4 and TRBJ2-1, with TRBD1 matching 9 bases. This CDR3 has 13 amino acids. The CDR3 bases are TGTGTCAGCAGTGACCGACAGGGGGGTGAGCAGTTCTTC. Translation: CVSSDRQGGEQFF.

This clonotype was detected a few times. This chain uses TRBV9 with TRBJ2-2; D could derive from TRBD1 or TRBD2 (6 bases each). The CDR3 spans 17 residues. The germline V gene encodes CDR1 SGDLS and CDR2 YYNGEE. V was clipped by 3 bases and J by 1 base, with 16 bases between them. The CDR3 DNA reads as TGTGCCAGCAGCGCCACCCCTGAGGGGGGGAACACCGGGGAGCTGTTTTTT. It encodes CASSATPEGGNTGELFF.

In its sample, this clonotype was seen a few times. This chain joins TRBV19 and TRBJ1-4, with D unclear. The V and J ends lost 3 bases and 4 bases respectively, with 6 bases between them. Germline V gene data show CDR1 as LNHDA and CDR2 as SQIVND (reference sequence). This CDR3 has 13 amino acids. CDR3 DNA: TGTGCCAGTAGTATCGGCAGTAATGAAAAACTGTTTTTT. Translating gives CASSIGSNEKLFF.

This sequence joins TRBV7-8 and TRBJ1-1; D not resolved. CDR1 and CDR2 from the germline V gene are SGHVS and FQNEAQ. V was pared by 2 bases and J by 7 bases, with 8 bases between. CDR3 length: 12 residues. The CDR3 region has the DNA TGTGCCAGCAGCTTAAGCCCCCATGAAGCTTTCTTT. Translated, it gives CASSLSPHEAFF. The variable domain in full, completed from reference TRBV7-8 and TRBJ1-1, reads GAGVSQSPRYKVAKRGQDVALRCDPISGHVSLFWYQQALGQGPEFLTYFQNEAQLDKSGLPSDRFFAERPEGSVSTLKIQRTQQEDSAVYLCASSLSPHEAFFGQGTRLTVV.